The 28 T cell receptor beta chains listed next were all sequenced from one sample in a study of Ad26.COV2.S vaccination and SARS-CoV-2 variants. Treatment: about 20 received Ad26.COV2.S at low or high dose, single or two shots; about 5 received placebo; per-sample allocation not given. Samples came from day 63 after the first vaccine or placebo injection. The repertoire was sequenced with immunoSEQ multiplex PCR; TCRdb's copy has only in-frame clones and lacks some. The sample carries fewer than 800,000 clones, about 89% recorded once. This material consisted of peripheral blood, taken in a trial of Ad26.COV2.S vaccine versus placebo. These receptors all stem from a person between 18 and 65 years old who received the Ad26.COV2.S COVID-19 vaccine or a placebo.

This chain links TRBV9 with TRBJ2-1, with D perhaps TRBD1 or TRBD2 (6 bases each). The germline CDR1 and CDR2 sequences are SGDLS and YYNGEE. Trimming took off 4 bases at V and 8 bases at J, with 13 bases between the two ends. The CDR3 covers 13 residues. CDR3 residues: CASSSGAQYEQFF. For the CDR3, the DNA is TGTGCCAGCAGCTCGGGGGCGCAATATGAGCAGTTCTTC.

V usage is TRBV15 and J usage is TRBJ2-1, with a possible D match to TRBD1 (5 bases). The CDR3 totals 18 residues. From germline, CDR1 is LNHNV and CDR2 YYDKDF (reference sequence). With 0 bases removed from V and 1 base from J, the gap between germline ends came to 16 bases. In nucleotides, the CDR3 is TGTGCCACCAGCAGAGATCTCCTCGGGCAGGGTTCCTACAATGAGCAGTTCTTC. Its protein product is CATSRDLLGQGSYNEQFF.

V is TRBV5-4 and J is TRBJ1-2, with D maybe TRBD1 (5 bases). The CDR3 is 11 residues long. Trimming left V 10 bases short and J 1 base short, with 8 bases between. The germline V gene encodes CDR1 SGHNT and CDR2 YYREEE (reference sequence). The CDR3 here is CASGGNYGYTF. The CDR3 nucleotides read TGTGCCTCCGGGGGTAACTATGGCTACACCTTC.

The genes are TRBV15 and TRBJ2-1; TRBD2 matches 10 bases. This CDR3 has 18 amino acids. Germline V CDR1 and CDR2: LNHNV, YYDKDF (reference sequence). The junction had 7 bases not matched to a gene; V was cut back by 2 bases and J by 0 bases. CDR3 amino acids: CATSRKSGRADSYNEQFF. The CDR3 nucleotides are TGTGCCACCAGCAGAAAAAGCGGGAGGGCAGACTCCTACAATGAGCAGTTCTTC. Using reference TRBV15 and TRBJ2-1 for the parts outside the CDR3, the full variable domain is DAMVIQNPRYQVTQFGKPVTLSCSQTLNHNVMYWYQQKSSQAPKLLFHYYDKDFNNEADTPDNFQSRRPNTSFCFLDIRSPGLGDTAMYLCATSRKSGRADSYNEQFFGPGTRLTVL.

This chain connects TRBV6-4 to TRBJ2-1; tentative D call: TRBD1 (5 bases). Between the trimmed V and J ends, which lost 10 bases and 10 bases, there was a span of 20 bases. The CDR3 runs to 13 residues. From germline, CDR1 is MRHNA and CDR2 SNTAGT. The CDR3 protein is CATPDSFPWEQFF. In nucleotides, the CDR3 is TGTGCCACCCCCGACAGTTTCCCTTGGGAGCAGTTCTTC.

The chain couples TRBV5-1 to TRBJ2-5; 7 positions match TRBD1. Germline CDR1 and CDR2: SGHRS and YFSETQ. CDR3 length: 13 residues. After removal of 2 bases from V and 5 bases from J, the junction contained 3 bases not matched to a gene. DNA of the CDR3: TGCGCCAGCAGCTTACAGGGGTTTGAGACCCAGTACTTC. It translates to CASSLQGFETQYF.

This chain uses TRBV19 with TRBJ2-7; perhaps TRBD1 as D (5 bases). Germline V gene sequence: CDR1 LNHDA, CDR2 SQIVND (reference sequence). The CDR3 runs 14 residues. V lost 4 bases and J lost 5, with 15 bases in between. DNA of the CDR3: TGTGCCAGTAGTACCACAGGCGGTTGGGACGAGCAGTACTTC. This translates into CASSTTGGWDEQYF.

The rearrangement links TRBV11-2 to TRBJ2-1; 7 bases match TRBD2. Looked up from germline, CDR1 is SGHAT and CDR2 is FQNNGV. With V trimmed by 4 bases and J by 2 bases, 8 bases remained unmatched. CDR3 size: 16 residues. This chain's CDR3 is CASSSPATSPYNEQFF. The CDR3, as DNA: TGTGCCAGCAGCTCGCCGGCGACTAGCCCCTACAATGAGCAGTTCTTC.

The chain is built from TRBV30 and TRBJ1-2, with no clear D. CDR3 length: 11 residues. CDR1 GTSNPN and CDR2 SVGIG come from the germline V gene (reference sequence). The germline V and J ends were trimmed by 1 base and 4 bases, with 4 bases remaining between them. The CDR3 here is CAWSEGYGYTF. CDR3 coding DNA: TGTGCCTGGAGTGAAGGCTATGGCTACACCTTC.

The genes are TRBV5-5 and TRBJ2-5, with a weak D call TRBD1 (5 bases). Trimming removed 4 bases from V and 5 bases from J, with 18 bases in between. The CDR3 is 15 residues long. Germline loops: CDR1 SGHKS, CDR2 YYEKEE (reference sequence). The CDR3 protein is CASSRSVPKGETQYF. CDR3 bases: TGTGCCAGCAGCCGATCCGTCCCAAAGGGGGAGACCCAGTACTTC. The whole variable domain, remainder taken from reference TRBV5-5 and TRBJ2-5, is DAGVTQSPTHLIKTRGQQVTLRCSPISGHKSVSWYQQVLGQGPQFIFQYYEKEERGRGNFPDRFSARQFPNYSSELNVNALLLGDSALYLCASSRSVPKGETQYFGPGTRLLVL.

This clone was seen at least ten times. The chain links TRBV2 to TRBJ2-3, with D possibly matching TRBD1 (5 bases). CDR3 length equals 15 residues. Germline values: CDR1 SNHLY, CDR2 FYNNEI. V was pared by 6 bases and J by 2 bases, with 15 bases between. DNA for the CDR3: TGTGCCAGCAGAAGGACACTTGATTTCACAGATACGCAGTATTTT. Residues: CASRRTLDFTDTQYF.

The genes are TRBV6-1 and TRBJ2-3, with TRBD2 matching over 10 bases. The germline V gene encodes CDR1 MNHNS and CDR2 SASEGT. The CDR3 spans 17 residues. With 3 bases clipped from V and 5 bases from J, the junction kept 11 bases outside the gene matches. CDR3 amino acids: CASSDWASGSPEDTQYF. Written as DNA, the CDR3 is TGTGCCAGCAGTGATTGGGCTAGCGGGAGCCCTGAAGATACGCAGTATTTT.

The chain carries TRBV4-2 and TRBJ1-4; D not resolved. The germline V gene encodes CDR1 LGHNA and CDR2 YNFKEQ. This CDR3 has 17 amino acids. V dropped 0 bases and J dropped 3 bases, with 14 bases sitting between them. In DNA form, the CDR3 reads TGTGCCAGCAGCCAAGAGGGTACTTTTGGGTCTAATGAAAAACTGTTTTTT. Its translation is CASSQEGTFGSNEKLFF.

The chain joins TRBV7-2 to TRBJ2-7; 8 bases line up with TRBD1. Germline CDR1 SGHTA, CDR2 FQGNSA. V gave up 0 bases and J gave up 6 bases; unmatched junction bases: 4. The CDR3 has 14 amino acids. CDR3 sequence (DNA): TGTGCCAGCAGCTTAGCCCAGGGGGCTGGCGAGCAGTACTTC. It is translated as CASSLAQGAGEQYF.

The rearrangement links TRBV7-9 to TRBJ1-2, with unresolved D. CDR1 is SEHNR, CDR2 FQNEAQ, per germline (reference sequence). The CDR3 is 13 amino acids. The V and J ends lost 2 bases and 1 base respectively, with 5 bases between them. CDR3 amino acids: CASSLNSNYGYTF. In nucleotides, the CDR3 is TGTGCCAGCAGCTTAAACAGTAACTATGGCTACACCTTC.

J is TRBJ1-2 and V is TRBV6-5; 11 bases are a match to TRBD1. The germline CDR1 and CDR2 sequences are MNHEY and SVGAGI. The CDR3 contains 13 residues. V was pared by 10 bases and J by 4 bases, with 5 bases of the junction left unmatched. This CDR3 is CATSGTGGYGYTF. In DNA form, the CDR3 reads TGTGCCACGTCCGGGACAGGGGGCTATGGCTACACCTTC.

The chain combines TRBV4-1 with TRBJ2-1; D is perhaps TRBD1 or TRBD2 (5 bases each). The V end was cut by 4 bases, the J end by 2 bases, with 12 bases between. The CDR3 runs 15 residues. In germline, CDR1 is MGHRA, CDR2 YSYEKL. The CDR3 loop is CASSLGTYAYNEQFF. The CDR3, as DNA: TGCGCCAGCAGCCTCGGGACGTACGCCTACAATGAGCAGTTCTTC.

The gene calls are TRBV9 and TRBJ2-2, with D perhaps TRBD2 (6 bases). The V end lost 0 bases, the J end lost 3 bases, and 12 bases lay between the germline ends. In germline, CDR1 is SGDLS, CDR2 YYNGEE. The CDR3 loop spans 16 amino acids. Written as DNA, the CDR3 is TGTGCCAGCAGCGTAGGTCTGGGACTTGACACCGGGGAGCTGTTTTTT. This sequence encodes CASSVGLGLDTGELFF.

This clone was counted once. The rearrangement links TRBV30 to TRBJ2-4; the match to TRBD2 covers 9 bases. The CDR3 consists of 14 residues. The germline CDR1 and CDR2 sequences are GTSNPN and SVGIG (reference sequence). After removal of 0 bases from V and 8 bases from J, the junction contained 5 bases not matched to a gene. CDR3 loop: CAWSVGGRVDIQYF. CDR3 coding DNA: TGTGCCTGGAGTGTTGGCGGGAGGGTGGACATTCAGTACTTC.

The V call is TRBV5-4, the J call TRBJ2-2; 7 positions agree with TRBD2. This CDR3 comprises 15 residues. V was clipped by 1 base and J by 5 bases; unmatched bases: 5. Per germline, CDR1 SGHNT and CDR2 YYREEE (reference sequence). The CDR3 DNA reads TGTGCCAGCAGCTTGCAGGTGGGGGGGACCGGGGAGCTGTTTTTT. Protein sequence: CASSLQVGGTGELFF.

The V and J genes are TRBV30 and TRBJ1-2, with D unresolved. Germline V lookup: CDR1 GTSNPN, CDR2 SVGIG (reference sequence). V gave up 3 bases and J gave up 4 bases, with 9 bases separating them. The CDR3 covers 12 residues. CDR3 sequence reads: CAWSPVAYGYTF. The CDR3 nucleotides read TGTGCCTGGAGCCCGGTGGCCTATGGCTACACCTTC. Complete variable domain (other parts from reference TRBV30 and TRBJ1-2): SQTIHQWPATLVQPVGSPLSLECTVEGTSNPNLYWYRQAAGRGLQLLFYSVGIGQISSEVPQNLSASRPQDRQFILSSKKLLLSDSGFYLCAWSPVAYGYTFGSGTRLTVV.

V and J are TRBV12-5 and TRBJ2-6, with D unclear. The V gene lost 6 bases and the J gene lost 0 bases, with 9 bases spanning the gap. The CDR3 runs 15 residues. The germline V gene has CDR1 LGHNT and CDR2 FRNRAP. The CDR3 DNA is TGTGCTAGTGGCCTCCGTAGCTCTGGGGCCAACGTCCTGACTTTC. Protein: CASGLRSSGANVLTF. Variable domain in full (rest from reference TRBV12-5 and TRBJ2-6): DARVTQTPRHKVTEMGQEVTMRCQPILGHNTVFWYRQTMMQGLELLAYFRNRAPLDDSGMPKDRFSAEMPDATLATLKIQPSEPRDSAVYFCASGLRSSGANVLTFGAGSRLTVL.

This sequence joins TRBV6-6 and TRBJ1-5; D is undetermined. The germline CDR1 and CDR2 sequences are MNHNY and SVGAGI (reference sequence). The V end lost 6 bases, the J end lost 5 bases, and 11 bases lay between the germline ends. This CDR3 region has 13 residues. DNA of the CDR3: TGTGCCAGCAGCAGAGACGACTATCAGCCCCAGCATTTT. Amino acids: CASSRDDYQPQHF.

Of note for this clone: Other DNA sequences of this sample code for an identical CDR3. The chain is built from TRBV27 and TRBJ2-7; 8 bases are shared with TRBD1. Germline CDR1 reads MNHEY; CDR2 reads SMNVEV (reference sequence). J was trimmed by 4 bases and V by 3 bases; bases with no gene match: 5. The CDR3 is 14 amino acids. The CDR3 DNA reads TGTGCCAGCAGTTTTGGACAGGGTGGATACGAGCAGTACTTC. This sequence encodes CASSFGQGGYEQYF.

This chain uses TRBV21-1 with TRBJ2-7; the table's D call, TRBD2, was not checked against the DNA. TRBV21-1 is deemed a pseudogene. The CDR3 totals 14 residues. The DNA of the CDR3 is TGTGCCAGCAGCAAACCCCATGTACTGTACGAGCAGTACTTC. Amino acid sequence: CASSKPHVLYEQYF.

V usage is TRBV7-9 and J usage is TRBJ1-1; D unclear. V shed 3 bases and J shed 6 bases, with 8 bases lying between them. In germline, CDR1 is SEHNR, CDR2 FQNEAQ (reference sequence). The CDR3 spans 12 residues. The CDR3 nucleotides are TGTGCCAGCAGCTTCCGACGGTCTGAAGCTTTCTTT. It yields the protein CASSFRRSEAFF.

J is TRBJ1-5 and V is TRBV6-2 or TRBV6-3; 7 positions match TRBD1. The CDR3 is 14 amino acids. Trimming cost V 7 bases and J 3 bases; bases outside gene matches: 6. Germline V gene sequence: CDR1 MNHEY, CDR2 SVGEGT. The CDR3 here is CASNPGGFNQPQHF. DNA for the CDR3: TGTGCCAGCAACCCAGGGGGTTTCAATCAGCCCCAGCATTTT.

The V call is TRBV6-2 or TRBV6-3, the J call TRBJ2-1; 9 nucleotides line up with TRBD2. The CDR3 is 16 residues long. The germline CDR1 and CDR2 sequences are MNHEY and SVGEGT. The trim removed 6 bases at V and 4 bases at J, leaving 10 bases unmatched. CDR3 region: CASSRPLAGGYNEQFF. CDR3 nucleotides: TGTGCCAGCAGCCGCCCCCTCGCGGGAGGGTACAATGAGCAGTTCTTC.